This passage covers 13 T cell receptor beta chains from one sample sequenced in a study of blood T cell repertoires in COVID-19 (dated by TCRdb to 2020 to 2021). Library generation was performed with the immunoSEQ multiplex PCR assay. TCRdb carries this immuneACCESS record with in-frame sequences only. Its versions omit some clonotypes, under half of them owing to an unresolved V gene in the studies checked, with the rest unexplained. Across this sample there are some 300,000 clones, with 75% to 90% seen only once. 1.5% to 2% of the sample goes to the ten largest clones. The material sequenced was PBMCs or T cells enriched from blood (not recorded which). These receptors were collected from a woman aged 40-49 years who had recovered from COVID-19.

The chain combines TRBV19 with TRBJ1-5; no firm D call. The CDR3 has 13 amino acids. Germline loops: CDR1 LNHDA, CDR2 SQIVND (reference sequence). V was pared by 5 bases and J by 0 bases, with 5 bases between. The DNA for the CDR3 is TGTGCCAGTAGTCCCCATAGCAATCAGCCCCAGCATTTT. Its translation: CASSPHSNQPQHF.

This sequence joins TRBV5-1 and TRBJ1-4, with 9 bases aligning to TRBD1. CDR1 is SGHRS, CDR2 YFSETQ, per germline. The CDR3 runs 15 residues. Losses at the gene ends were 6 bases for V and 7 bases for J; bases not matched to a gene: 10. CDR3 DNA sequence: TGCGCCAGCACTGCCGGGGGACAGGGCGGTGAAAAACTGTTTTTT. Its protein is CASTAGGQGGEKLFF.

V gene TRBV27 combines with J gene TRBJ1-5, with 7 bases lining up with TRBD1. Trimming cost V 5 bases and J 6 bases; bases outside gene matches: 19. CDR1 is MNHEY, CDR2 SMNVEV, per germline (reference sequence). CDR3 length: 18 residues. For the CDR3, the DNA is TGTGCCAGCAGTAACCGGGGGATTACGACAGGGCAAAGTCAGCCCCAGCATTTT. Translated: CASSNRGITTGQSQPQHF.

This clone is a singleton in its sample. The V and J genes are TRBV2 and TRBJ1-3; 10 positions match TRBD1. CDR3 length equals 17 residues. Germline-derived CDR1 and CDR2 are SNHLY and FYNNEI. J gave up 0 bases and V 10 bases, and 12 bases lay outside the gene matches. CDR3 DNA: TGTGCCACCCACCGGCCGGGACAGGGGTTCTCTGGAAACACCATATATTTT. Its translation is CATHRPGQGFSGNTIYF. The whole variable domain, filled in from reference TRBV2 and TRBJ1-3, reads EPEVTQTPSHQVTQMGQEVILRCVPISNHLYFYWYRQILGQKVEFLVSFYNNEISEKSEIFDDQFSVERPDGSNFTLKIRSTKLEDSAMYFCATHRPGQGFSGNTIYFGEGSWLTVV.

The chain carries TRBV12-5 and TRBJ2-1; D is ambiguous. The V end was cut by 2 bases, the J end by 0 bases, with 11 bases between. The germline V gene encodes CDR1 LGHNT and CDR2 FRNRAP. The CDR3 extends over 16 amino acids. CDR3 sequence reads: CASGLLPGSSYNEQFF. Written as DNA, the CDR3 is TGTGCTAGTGGTTTGCTGCCGGGTAGCTCCTACAATGAGCAGTTCTTC.

The rearrangement uses TRBV9 and TRBJ2-5, with 13 bases fitting TRBD2. Germline trimming cut 3 bases from V and 9 bases from J; bases unmatched to any gene: 5. Germline CDR1 SGDLS, CDR2 YYNGEE. The CDR3 is made up of 14 amino acids. CDR3 amino acids: CASSAGTSGEAQYF. The CDR3 coding sequence is TGTGCCAGCAGCGCGGGGACTAGCGGGGAGGCCCAGTACTTC.

The V call is TRBV19, the J call TRBJ1-3; D call uncertain. The V end was cut by 7 bases, the J end by 0 bases, with 10 bases between. This CDR3 is built from 14 residues. Germline-derived CDR1 and CDR2 are LNHDA and SQIVND (reference sequence). The DNA for the CDR3 is TGTGCCAGTACCCCTATATACTCTGGAAACACCATATATTTT. This codes for CASTPIYSGNTIYF.

The chain employs TRBV9 and TRBJ2-7; TRBD1 matches 8 bases. V shed 3 bases and J 5 bases; nucleotides not matched to a gene: 7. The CDR3 covers 14 residues. Germline CDR1 and CDR2: SGDLS and YYNGEE. CDR3 sequence reads: CASSGLDRVHEQYF. CDR3 nucleotide sequence: TGTGCCAGCAGCGGATTGGACAGGGTCCACGAGCAGTACTTC.

The chain joins TRBV28 to TRBJ1-2; TRBD1 matches at 7 bases. Germline V gene sequence: CDR1 MDHEN, CDR2 SYDVKM. The trim removed 2 bases at V and 3 bases at J, leaving 3 bases unmatched. The CDR3 is 14 amino acids. CDR3 nucleotides: TGTGCCAGCAGTTTAGGGGGACAGTACTATGGCTACACCTTC. It encodes CASSLGGQYYGYTF.

For this clone: The junction shows a germline mismatch at one end, possibly a read error. The rearrangement joins TRBV2 to TRBJ1-5; possible D gene TRBD1, 5 bases. The CDR3 extends over 11 amino acids. Germline V gives CDR1 SNHLY, CDR2 FYNNEI. CDR3 DNA: TGTGCCAGCAGAGGTACTGGACACCTCGGATTT. It translates to CASRGTGHLGF.

The CDR3 DNA reads as TGCGCCAGCAGCTGGACAGGGGCCAACGATGGCTACACCTTC. Translation: CASSWTGANDGYTF. This rearrangement joins TRBV5-1 to TRBJ1-2; the match to TRBD1 covers 9 bases. Trimming removed 3 bases from V and 6 bases from J; junction bases left unmatched: 6. Per germline, CDR1 SGHRS and CDR2 YFSETQ. This CDR3 is built from 14 residues.

The chain employs TRBV24-1 and TRBJ2-7; 8 positions agree with TRBD1. The ends lost 7 bases at V and 6 bases at J; junction bases unmatched: 4. Germline lookup yields CDR1 KGHDR and CDR2 SFDVKD. CDR3 size: 12 residues. As DNA, the CDR3 is TGTGCCACCAGATACACAGGGGGCGAGCAGTACTTC. It codes for CATRYTGGEQYF.

CDR3 coding DNA: TGTGCCGCAGGAGCGGGAGGTTCTTCCTACGAGCAGTACTTC. It specifies CAAGAGGSSYEQYF. The chain uses TRBV6-5 and TRBJ2-7, with 9 nucleotides matching TRBD2. Germline V gene data show CDR1 as MNHEY and CDR2 as SVGAGI. The trim removed 11 bases at V and 1 base at J, leaving 9 bases unmatched. The CDR3 is made up of 14 amino acids.